The rows below give T cell receptor beta chains drawn from one sample of a study of cytomegalovirus exposure and HLA in healthy donors. Assay: immunoSEQ multiplex PCR; the TCRdb copy retains only in-frame clones and omits some. Seen in this sample are 95,000 to 150,000 clones; the ten most common clones hold around 2.7%. Specimen: PBMCs. The source is a young man in good health and CMV-seronegative. CDR3s include the opening cysteine and the closing phenylalanine or tryptophan. D genes are given only for firm matches.

v_call	d_call	j_call	cdr3_aa	cdr3_nt
TRBV5-8	NA	TRBJ1-4	CASSLISEKLFF	TGTGCCAGCAGCTTAATCAGTGAAAAACTGTTTTTT
TRBV5-6	TRBD1	TRBJ2-7	CASSYGQGEQYF	TGTGCCAGCAGTTACGGACAGGGCGAGCAGTACTTC
TRBV5-1	TRBD2	TRBJ2-7	CASSLLGGAYEQYF	TGCGCCAGCAGCTTGCTCGGGGGGGCTTACGAGCAGTACTTC
TRBV7-7	NA	TRBJ2-5	CASSSLRTDPGETAQETQYF	TGTGCTAGCAGCTCCCTCCGGACGGACCCGGGGGAAACCGCCCAAGAGACCCAGTACTTC
TRBV10-3	NA	TRBJ1-4	CAISDVKGGNEKLFF	TGTGCCATCAGTGATGTGAAGGGAGGGAATGAAAAACTGTTTTTT
TRBV27	NA	TRBJ1-2	CASSFHRNPNYGYTF	TGTGCCAGCAGTTTTCACAGAAATCCTAACTATGGCTACACCTTC
TRBV5-6	NA	TRBJ1-4	CASSRTLLHGLEKLFF	TGTGCCAGCAGCCGAACCCTATTACACGGACTTGAAAAACTGTTTTTT
TRBV7-9	TRBD2	TRBJ2-7	CASTGEGADEQYF	TGTGCCAGCACCGGGGAGGGAGCGGACGAGCAGTACTTC
TRBV30	TRBD1	TRBJ2-7	CAWSGGQGTYEQYF	TGTGCCTGGAGTGGCGGACAGGGCACCTACGAGCAGTACTTC
TRBV19	TRBD1	TRBJ1-2	CASSILPGSRQGPHGYTF	TGTGCCAGTAGTATCCTGCCAGGCTCACGACAGGGGCCCCATGGCTACACCTTC
TRBV5-5	TRBD2	TRBJ2-1	CASSLVAGMEFF	TGTGCCAGCAGCTTGGTAGCGGGGATGGAGTTCTTC
TRBV30	NA	TRBJ2-3	CAWAKGDTDTQYF	TGTGCCTGGGCGAAGGGGGACACAGATACGCAGTATTTT
TRBV6-6	TRBD1	TRBJ2-7	CASSYLGTGVYEQYF	TGTGCCAGCAGTTACCTTGGGACAGGGGTTTACGAGCAGTACTTC
TRBV5-6	TRBD2	TRBJ2-7	CASSLVRAGGKSYEQYF	TGTGCCAGCAGCTTGGTCCGAGCGGGAGGGAAATCCTACGAGCAGTACTTC
TRBV10-3	TRBD2	TRBJ2-3	CAIRGTSGSTDTQYF	TGTGCCATCAGAGGGACTAGCGGGAGCACAGATACGCAGTATTTT
TRBV9	TRBD2	TRBJ2-7	CASSSLAGDSYEQYF	TGTGCCAGCAGCTCCCTAGCGGGAGACTCCTACGAGCAGTACTTC
TRBV11-2	TRBD2	TRBJ2-7	CASSFTSGPSYEQYF	TGTGCCAGCAGCTTTACTAGCGGACCTTCCTACGAGCAGTACTTC
TRBV5-1	NA	TRBJ2-7	CASSLYRVEDEQYF	TGCGCCAGCAGCTTATACAGGGTGGAGGACGAGCAGTACTTC
TRBV7-3	TRBD2	TRBJ2-1	CASSPTPGTSGSGEQFF	TGTGCCAGCAGCCCCACCCCCGGGACTAGCGGGAGTGGGGAGCAGTTCTTC
TRBV18	NA	TRBJ1-2	CASSPRGQLELGYTF	TGTGCCAGCTCACCACGAGGACAGTTAGAGTTGGGCTACACCTTC
TRBV2	NA	TRBJ2-1	CASSEVRAGNEQFF	TGTGCCAGCAGTGAAGTTCGGGCGGGCAATGAGCAGTTCTTC
TRBV10-3	NA	TRBJ1-3	CAISPQVSVNTIYF	TGTGCCATCAGTCCACAGGTATCCGTAAACACCATATATTTT
TRBV9	TRBD2	TRBJ2-1	CASSARSSGRANEQFF	TGTGCCAGCAGCGCCCGATCTAGCGGGAGGGCCAATGAGCAGTTCTTC
TRBV6-5	NA	TRBJ1-4	CASSYMAGGEKLFF	TGTGCCAGCAGTTACATGGCAGGAGGTGAAAAACTGTTTTTT
TRBV28	NA	TRBJ2-7	CASSKNGDEQYF	TGTGCCAGCAGCAAGAACGGAGATGAGCAGTACTTC
TRBV14	NA	TRBJ2-7	CASSQRRDSSYEQYF	TGTGCCAGCAGCCAAAGGAGGGACAGCTCCTACGAGCAGTACTTC
TRBV7-9	NA	TRBJ2-6	CASSPHPRARGANVLTF	TGTGCCAGCAGCCCCCACCCCCGTGCGAGGGGGGCCAACGTCCTGACTTTC
TRBV29-1	NA	TRBJ1-2	CSVEYRDGYTF	TGCAGCGTTGAATACAGGGATGGCTACACCTTC
TRBV6-5	NA	TRBJ2-1	CASSYGGPYNEQFF	TGTGCCAGCAGTTACGGCGGGCCGTACAATGAGCAGTTCTTC
TRBV28	NA	TRBJ2-1	CASSSSNEQFF	TGTGCCAGCAGTTCGTCCAATGAGCAGTTCTTC
TRBV2	NA	TRBJ2-1	CASKEGDEQFF	TGTGCCAGCAAAGAGGGCGATGAGCAGTTCTTC
TRBV29-1	TRBD2	TRBJ2-3	CSVAILSGSTDTQYF	TGCAGCGTCGCCATCCTTAGCGGGAGCACAGATACGCAGTATTTT
TRBV6-4	TRBD2	TRBJ2-3	CASSLAGGPADTQYF	TGTGCCAGCAGTTTAGCGGGAGGGCCGGCAGATACGCAGTATTTT
TRBV6-1	NA	TRBJ1-5	CASSPLTGSNQPQHF	TGTGCCAGCAGTCCGTTGACAGGCTCCAATCAGCCCCAGCATTTT
TRBV5-1	NA	TRBJ2-2	CASSLSSANTGELFF	TGCGCCAGCAGCTTGTCCAGCGCGAACACCGGGGAGCTGTTTTTT
TRBV11-3	NA	TRBJ2-7	CASSVGHLLGEQYF	TGTGCCAGCAGCGTAGGACATCTCTTAGGCGAGCAGTACTTC
TRBV18	NA	TRBJ2-3	CASSPLRGARTDTQYF	TGTGCCAGCTCACCGTTACGGGGGGCCCGCACAGATACGCAGTATTTT
TRBV6-1	NA	TRBJ1-5	CASSEPGRVNQPQHF	TGTGCCAGCAGTGAACCTGGCAGGGTCAATCAGCCCCAGCATTTT
TRBV6-5	NA	TRBJ1-1	CASSYGGGGNTEAFF	TGTGCCAGCAGTTACGGAGGGGGGGGGAACACTGAAGCTTTCTTT
TRBV4-2	NA	TRBJ2-5	CASSQDPGEQETQYF	TGTGCCAGCAGCCAAGATCCCGGGGAGCAAGAGACCCAGTACTTC
TRBV7-8	NA	TRBJ2-7	CASSLGTASYEQYF	TGTGCCAGCAGCTTAGGGACAGCCTCCTACGAGCAGTACTTC
TRBV19	TRBD1	TRBJ2-7	CASSITGVSYEQYF	TGTGCCAGTAGTATTACAGGGGTTTCCTACGAGCAGTACTTC
TRBV30	TRBD2	TRBJ2-3	CAWTLIAGGRADTQYF	TGTGCCTGGACTCTGATAGCGGGAGGCCGCGCAGATACGCAGTATTTT
TRBV28	TRBD1	TRBJ1-2	CASSLHDRGANYGYTF	TGTGCCAGCAGTTTACACGACAGGGGGGCGAACTATGGCTACACCTTC
TRBV29-1	TRBD1	TRBJ1-4	CSVQRDRNEKLFF	TGCAGCGTTCAGCGGGACAGGAATGAAAAACTGTTTTTT
TRBV7-9	TRBD1	TRBJ1-2	CASSLLPGQGMGGYTF	TGTGCCAGCAGCTTACTACCGGGACAGGGGATGGGTGGCTACACCTTC
TRBV27	NA	TRBJ1-1	CASSLSRGTEAFF	TGTGCCAGCAGTTTAAGTCGGGGAACTGAAGCTTTCTTT
TRBV6-1	NA	TRBJ2-7	CASTRAGASYEQYF	TGTGCCAGCACCAGGGCAGGGGCCTCCTACGAGCAGTACTTC
TRBV7-9	NA	TRBJ2-1	CASSHEYQGNEQFF	TGTGCCAGCAGCCACGAATATCAGGGTAATGAGCAGTTCTTC
TRBV2	NA	TRBJ2-1	CASSVRGNEQFF	TGTGCCAGCAGTGTCCGCGGGAATGAGCAGTTCTTC
TRBV30	TRBD1	TRBJ1-5	CAWRDRDNQPQHF	TGTGCCTGGAGGGACAGGGACAATCAGCCCCAGCATTTT
TRBV5-4	NA	TRBJ1-1	CASSPDWMNTEAFF	TGTGCCAGCAGCCCGGACTGGATGAACACTGAAGCTTTCTTT
TRBV6-1	NA	TRBJ2-3	CASSDWVGGSTDTQYF	TGTGCCAGCAGTGATTGGGTAGGCGGGAGCACAGATACGCAGTATTTT
TRBV10-3	NA	TRBJ2-6	CAISESTGANVLTF	TGTGCCATCAGTGAGTCAACAGGGGCCAACGTCCTGACTTTC
TRBV4-3	TRBD1	TRBJ2-7	CASSQDRGPPYEQYF	TGCGCCAGCAGCCAGGACAGGGGGCCACCCTACGAGCAGTACTTC